A selection of T cell receptor beta chains follows, all from one sample in a study of blood T cell repertoires in COVID-19. The method was immunoSEQ multiplex PCR; TCRdb's version includes in-frame clones alone and lacks a portion of them. The data contain about 100,000 clones, 90% to 95% of them singletons. Sequenced input: peripheral blood. These receptors were obtained from a man aged 50 to 59 with acute or convalescent COVID-19. CDR3s leave out the opening cysteine and the closing phenylalanine or tryptophan. D genes are given only for firm matches. Clone size is given for some rows only: seen once, a few or many times, or a class if the clone is expanded.

V: TRBV11-2
D: TRBD1
J: TRBJ1-1
size: .
CDR3: ASSKDRGNTEAF

V: TRBV6-2/TRBV6-3
D: TRBD1
J: TRBJ1-5
size: .
CDR3: ASSYIQGDYVDQPQH

V: TRBV29-1
D: .
J: TRBJ2-7
size: once
CDR3: SVAKNPGQKY

V: TRBV2
D: .
J: TRBJ1-1
size: .
CDR3: ASSYREGNTEAF

V: TRBV29-1
D: TRBD1
J: TRBJ1-1
size: .
CDR3: SALTGGNSEAF

V: TRBV6-5
D: TRBD1
J: TRBJ1-5
size: .
CDR3: ASSYSGDRAQPQH

V: TRBV18
D: TRBD1
J: TRBJ2-3
size: .
CDR3: ATEGTGSTDTQY

V: TRBV29-1
D: .
J: TRBJ1-4
size: .
CDR3: SVVGGIGEKLF

V: TRBV18
D: TRBD1
J: TRBJ2-3
size: .
CDR3: ASSPGQGITDTQY

V: TRBV7-6
D: TRBD1
J: TRBJ2-2
size: .
CDR3: ASSNRDREHGELF

V: TRBV19
D: .
J: TRBJ1-2
size: .
CDR3: ATKDGQHYGYT

V: TRBV18
D: TRBD2
J: TRBJ2-3
size: once
CDR3: ASSPLPGLARDTQY

V: TRBV6-6
D: TRBD1
J: TRBJ1-1
size: .
CDR3: ASRPSTGLDDTEAF

V: TRBV3-1/TRBV3-2
D: .
J: TRBJ2-7
size: .
CDR3: ASSPELLRTYEQY

V: TRBV5-4
D: TRBD1
J: TRBJ2-3
size: .
CDR3: ASSSPSPGQMRADTQY

V: TRBV9
D: .
J: TRBJ1-2
size: .
CDR3: ASEPSGHPNYGYT

V: TRBV7-6
D: .
J: TRBJ2-4
size: .
CDR3: ASSLKTGPTNIQY

V: TRBV6-5
D: TRBD1
J: TRBJ1-6
size: .
CDR3: ASSSPTGLSPLH

V: TRBV6-2/TRBV6-3
D: TRBD1
J: TRBJ2-1
size: .
CDR3: ASSYLPGQGLFSEQF

V: TRBV21-1
D: .
J: TRBJ1-5
size: .
CDR3: ASLDSRVQPQH

V: TRBV28
D: .
J: TRBJ1-4
size: once
CDR3: ASSLGGATNEKLF

V: TRBV30
D: .
J: TRBJ1-1
size: .
CDR3: AWRTQGFSRAF

V: TRBV19
D: TRBD2
J: TRBJ2-3
size: .
CDR3: ASSTGLAGSTDTQY

V: TRBV4-3
D: .
J: TRBJ1-2
size: .
CDR3: ASSQGGQSYGYT

V: TRBV5-6
D: .
J: TRBJ1-1
size: .
CDR3: ASSRRPGTEAF

V: TRBV19
D: TRBD1
J: TRBJ1-1
size: .
CDR3: ASRTGALNTEAF

V: TRBV24-1
D: TRBD1
J: TRBJ1-2
size: .
CDR3: ATSVSGTDYGYT

V: TRBV5-1
D: TRBD1
J: TRBJ2-7
size: .
CDR3: ASSLTGTGRTYEQY

V: TRBV5-1
D: .
J: TRBJ1-1
size: .
CDR3: ASSMQGRNTEAF

V: TRBV3-1/TRBV3-2
D: TRBD1
J: TRBJ1-1
size: .
CDR3: ASSRQGRNTEAF

V: TRBV6-2/TRBV6-3
D: .
J: TRBJ2-5
size: .
CDR3: ASSYFSRVQETQY

V: TRBV11-2
D: TRBD1
J: TRBJ1-6
size: .
CDR3: ASSTEDRGNSPLH

V: TRBV10-3
D: .
J: TRBJ1-1
size: .
CDR3: AISESGGTNTEAF

V: TRBV5-1
D: .
J: TRBJ1-3
size: .
CDR3: ASRVGDNSGNTIY

V: TRBV2
D: .
J: TRBJ2-3
size: .
CDR3: ASSEALRQDTDTQY

V: TRBV4-1
D: TRBD1
J: TRBJ1-4
size: .
CDR3: ASSHRDRGTTNEKLF

V: TRBV5-1
D: .
J: TRBJ1-1
size: .
CDR3: ASRLNIRNTEAF

V: TRBV7-9
D: .
J: TRBJ2-7
size: .
CDR3: ASSSRGYEQY

V: TRBV7-6
D: TRBD1
J: TRBJ1-1
size: .
CDR3: ASSLAPGTGNTEAF

V: TRBV7-2
D: .
J: TRBJ1-1
size: .
CDR3: ASSLGGASTEAF

V: TRBV19
D: .
J: TRBJ2-1
size: .
CDR3: ASSKGRGVYNEQF

V: TRBV5-1
D: .
J: TRBJ1-5
size: .
CDR3: ASSLGDFGSNQPQH

V: TRBV4-2
D: TRBD2
J: TRBJ2-7
size: .
CDR3: ASSQDLVLAGGHSYEQY

V: TRBV24-1
D: TRBD1
J: TRBJ2-5
size: .
CDR3: ATSDPKGATETQY

V: TRBV28
D: .
J: TRBJ1-1
size: .
CDR3: ASSFPSGGTEAF

V: TRBV2
D: TRBD1
J: TRBJ1-4
size: .
CDR3: ASSDGDRGLKKLF

V: TRBV27
D: .
J: TRBJ1-6
size: .
CDR3: ASSSPGPDNSPLH